A single sample is the source of the 26 T cell receptor beta chains below, sequenced in a study of blood T cell repertoires in COVID-19. TCRdb's table, derived via immunoSEQ multiplex PCR, lists solely in-frame clones and lacks some. The sample carries roughly 120,000 clones, around 83% recorded once. The material sequenced was peripheral blood. These TCRs come from a woman aged 80 or older with COVID-19, enrolled during active disease.

V is TRBV5-4 and J is TRBJ1-3; 9 bases match TRBD1. V lost 5 bases and J lost 0; bases outside the gene matches: 12. CDR1 is SGHNT and CDR2 is YYREEE in the germline V gene (reference sequence). CDR3 length: 18 amino acids. DNA of the CDR3: TGTGCCAGCAGTTCCATGCGGGACAGGGCGATCTCTGGAAACACCATATATTTT. Protein product: CASSSMRDRAISGNTIYF.

This chain links TRBV25-1 with TRBJ2-5; D is uncertain. V was pared by 5 bases and J by 7 bases, with 11 bases between. The length of the CDR3 is 12 residues. Germline lookup yields CDR1 MGHDK and CDR2 SYGVNS. CDR3 in DNA: TGTGCCAGCAGTCGTGGTCCGGGGACCCAGTACTTC. Its protein product is CASSRGPGTQYF.

This chain joins TRBV7-2 and TRBJ2-7, with TRBD2 identical over 9 bases. Germline CDR1 is SGHTA and CDR2 is FQGNSA. The J segment lost 2 bases and the V segment lost 5 bases, leaving 4 bases of the junction unmatched. The CDR3 contains 14 residues. DNA for the CDR3: TGTGCCAGCAGCAGGGCGGGAGGGACCTACGAGCAGTACTTC. The encoded protein is CASSRAGGTYEQYF.

The chain is built from TRBV4-2 and TRBJ2-2; 12 bases fit TRBD2. V lost 4 bases, J lost 5 bases, and 5 bases stayed unmatched. The CDR3 totals 16 residues. From germline, CDR1 is LGHNA and CDR2 YNFKEQ. The CDR3 region is CASSPGGLAGTGELFF. The CDR3 bases are TGTGCCAGCAGCCCCGGAGGACTAGCGGGAACCGGGGAGCTGTTTTTT.

The chain carries TRBV6-5 and TRBJ1-4, with 8 bases identical to TRBD1. After removal of 6 bases from V and 5 bases from J, the junction contained 8 bases not matched to a gene. Germline CDR1 reads MNHEY; CDR2 reads SVGAGI. The CDR3 runs 15 residues. In nucleotides, the CDR3 is TGTGCCAGCAGCTTTACCCGGACAGGGAATGAAAAACTGTTTTTT. Amino acids: CASSFTRTGNEKLFF.

The chain recombines TRBV4-3 with TRBJ1-2; D might be TRBD1 (5 bases). This CDR3 has 13 amino acids. V was clipped by 0 bases and J by 5 bases, with 7 bases between them. CDR1 is LGHNA and CDR2 is YSLEER in the germline V gene. Written as DNA, the CDR3 is TGCGCCAGCAGCCAAGAGGCAGGGTATGGCTACACCTTC. Translation gives CASSQEAGYGYTF.

This clone was detected only once. V usage is TRBV27 and J usage is TRBJ2-2, with D uncertain. The V end lost 0 bases, the J end lost 0 bases, and 11 bases lay between the germline ends. The CDR3 loop spans 17 amino acids. The germline CDR1 and CDR2 sequences are MNHEY and SMNVEV (reference sequence). The CDR3 loop is CASSLSVFASNTGELFF. For the CDR3, the DNA is TGTGCCAGCAGTTTATCCGTATTTGCGTCGAACACCGGGGAGCTGTTTTTT.

This rearrangement joins TRBV2 to TRBJ1-2, with no clear D. V lost 3 bases and J 5 bases, leaving 16 bases between the germline ends. Germline loops: CDR1 SNHLY, CDR2 FYNNEI. This CDR3 is 15 amino acids long. Here the CDR3 DNA reads TGTGCCAGCAGTGAGGATCTGAGACTAAGTTATGGCTACACCTTC. Translating it yields CASSEDLRLSYGYTF.

The chain has TRBV6-5 and TRBJ1-1, with D possibly being TRBD1 (5 bases). With 5 bases removed from V and 4 bases from J, the gap between germline ends came to 11 bases. Germline values: CDR1 MNHEY, CDR2 SVGAGI. The CDR3 extends over 13 amino acids. The CDR3 bases are TGTGCCAGCAGTCCACGGGGGGGCACTGAAGCTTTCTTT. Amino acids: CASSPRGGTEAFF.

The chain has TRBV4-1 and TRBJ1-1, with D unresolved. Germline CDR1 and CDR2: MGHRA and YSYEKL. V shed 0 bases and J shed 7 bases, with 12 bases lying between them. The CDR3 spans 14 residues. DNA of the CDR3: TGCGCCAGCAGCCAAGAACGGGAGATAGGTGAAGCTTTCTTT. As protein: CASSQEREIGEAFF.

The chain has TRBV4-2 and TRBJ2-7, with D possibly being TRBD1 (6 bases). Germline CDR1 is LGHNA and CDR2 is YNFKEQ. V dropped 4 bases and J dropped 3 bases, with 13 bases sitting between them. The CDR3 consists of 14 residues. This CDR3 is CASSPRQENYEQYF. CDR3 sequence (DNA): TGTGCCAGCAGCCCCCGACAGGAGAACTACGAGCAGTACTTC.

CDR3 in DNA: TGTGCCCTCAGGCTGAACACCGGGGAGCTGTTTTTT. Translation: CALRLNTGELFF. This chain links TRBV6-6 with TRBJ2-2; D is undetermined. Germline V gene data show CDR1 as MNHNY and CDR2 as SVGAGI (reference sequence). Trimming cost V 11 bases and J 1 base, with 8 bases left between them. CDR3 length: 12 amino acids.

The chain joins TRBV28 to TRBJ1-1; the D is unclear. With 9 bases removed from V and 3 bases from J, the gap between germline ends came to 14 bases. This CDR3 is built from 13 residues. Looked up from germline, CDR1 is MDHEN and CDR2 is SYDVKM. CDR3 DNA sequence: TGTGCCAGTAGATCTGGGCCCCACACTGAAGCTTTCTTT. Translating gives CASRSGPHTEAFF.

This chain joins TRBV18 and TRBJ2-5; 7 bases align to TRBD1. The J segment lost 5 bases and the V segment lost 3 bases, leaving 9 bases of the junction unmatched. The V gene's germline CDR1 is KGHSH and CDR2 LQKENI. The CDR3 has 15 amino acids. The CDR3 nucleotides are TGTGCCAGCTCACCCTACAGGGGAATACGGGAGACCCAGTACTTC. Amino acid sequence: CASSPYRGIRETQYF.

Details on this clone: This same CDR3 is encoded by further DNA sequences in the sample. The V and J genes are TRBV4-3 and TRBJ2-1, with D perhaps TRBD2 (6 bases). The CDR3 loop spans 16 amino acids. Trimming pared 1 base from V and 5 bases from J, leaving 15 bases between. Germline V gene lookup returns CDR1 LGHNA and CDR2 YSLEER. The chain's CDR3 is CASSQGGLAAHNEQFF. The CDR3 coding sequence is TGCGCCAGCAGCCAAGGGGGGTTAGCGGCGCACAATGAGCAGTTCTTC.

CDR3: CASSISVVASGNIQYF. The CDR3 region has the DNA TGTGCCAGTAGTATAAGTGTTGTAGCGTCTGGAAACATTCAGTACTTC. V usage is TRBV19 and J usage is TRBJ2-4, with D possibly matching TRBD2 (5 bases). V lost 2 bases and J lost 6, with 17 bases in between. This CDR3 spans 16 amino acids. Per germline, CDR1 LNHDA and CDR2 SQIVND (reference sequence).

V and J are TRBV4-1 and TRBJ2-3, with D perhaps matching TRBD2 (5 bases). CDR3 length: 15 residues. V lost 0 bases and J 6 bases, leaving 13 bases between the germline ends. Per germline, CDR1 MGHRA and CDR2 YSYEKL. The CDR3 nucleotides read TGCGCCAGCAGCCAAGATAGCGCCGGCCAGGATACGCAGTATTTT. Its translation is CASSQDSAGQDTQYF.

This chain joins TRBV7-2 and TRBJ1-4; D remains unclear. This CDR3 spans 12 amino acids. Germline CDR1 SGHTA, CDR2 FQGNSA. With 4 bases removed from V and 4 bases from J, the gap between germline ends came to 4 bases. The CDR3 bases are TGTGCCAGCAGCTCCCATAATGAAAAACTGTTTTTT. This encodes CASSSHNEKLFF.

The DNA for the CDR3 is TGTGCCAGCACAGGAGGGGACAGGGGTCTTCGGGCTTTCTTT. Translating it yields CASTGGDRGLRAFF. The V call is TRBV28, the J call TRBJ1-1; TRBD1 aligns across 10 bases. CDR3 length: 14 amino acids. V lost 7 bases, J lost 11 bases, and 13 bases stayed unmatched. Germline assignment: CDR1 MDHEN and CDR2 SYDVKM.

The chain employs TRBV7-3 and TRBJ2-3, with TRBD2 identical over 10 bases. The CDR3 is made up of 16 amino acids. Germline CDR1 reads SGHTA; CDR2 reads FQGTGA. V lost 5 bases and J lost 2; bases outside the gene matches: 7. CDR3 in DNA: TGTGCCAGCAGCCCAATAGCGGGAGGCAACACAGATACGCAGTATTTT. It is translated as CASSPIAGGNTDTQYF.

The CDR3 region is CASSRLKPGQHTEAFF. The CDR3 nucleotides are TGTGCCAGCAGTAGACTAAAGCCGGGACAGCACACTGAAGCTTTCTTT. The chain has TRBV21-1 and TRBJ1-1; the table's D call of TRBD1 was not tested on the DNA. TRBV21-1 counts as a pseudogene. CDR3 length: 16 residues.

The chain carries TRBV3-1 (or the pseudogene TRBV3-2) and TRBJ2-1, with D tentatively TRBD2 (6 bases). V was trimmed by 3 bases and J by 6 bases, leaving 9 bases between them. CDR1 and CDR2 (germline): LGHDT, YNNKEL (reference sequence). The CDR3 has 13 amino acids. The CDR3 nucleotides are TGTGCCAGCAGCCAGGGAGGATCCAATGAGCAGTTCTTC. It codes for CASSQGGSNEQFF.

In its sample, this clone was seen a few times. The CDR3 nucleotides are TGTGCCAGCAGCTTGGCTGGGGGGGGGCGTCAGCAGTACTTC. Translated: CASSLAGGGRQQYF. This sequence joins TRBV7-8 and TRBJ2-7; D is perhaps TRBD2 (7 bases). The CDR3 is 14 residues long. The germline CDR1 and CDR2 sequences are SGHVS and FQNEAQ. Trimming cost V 3 bases and J 8 bases, with 17 bases left between them.

The rearrangement links TRBV15 to TRBJ1-2; tentative D call: TRBD1 (5 bases). The CDR3 spans 17 residues. Trimming cost V 0 bases and J 5 bases, with 19 bases left between them. Germline CDR1 LNHNV, CDR2 YYDKDF (reference sequence). The CDR3 sequence is CATSRDRMVTASYGYTF. The CDR3 coding sequence is TGTGCCACCAGCAGAGATCGGATGGTGACAGCCAGTTATGGCTACACCTTC.

This clone has a single count. The chain links TRBV19 to TRBJ2-3; the match to TRBD2 covers 8 bases. V trimming: 5 bases; J trimming: 0 bases; junction bases outside the gene matches: 1. Looked up from germline, CDR1 is LNHDA and CDR2 is SQIVND (reference sequence). The CDR3 loop spans 14 amino acids. DNA for the CDR3: TGTGCCAGTAGTGGCGGGGGGAGCACAGATACGCAGTATTTT. It is translated as CASSGGGSTDTQYF.

J is TRBJ2-2 and V is TRBV7-9; the match to TRBD2 covers 9 bases. The V segment lost 5 bases and the J segment 4 bases; nucleotides outside the gene matches: 8. The CDR3 consists of 16 residues. CDR1 is SEHNR and CDR2 is FQNEAQ in the germline V gene (reference sequence). Here the CDR3 reads CASSLTSGFGTGELFF. The CDR3 nucleotides are TGTGCCAGCAGCCTAACTAGCGGGTTTGGCACCGGGGAGCTGTTTTTT.